These 16 T cell receptor beta chains were all obtained from the same sample, sequenced in a study of T cell responses to AZD1222 COVID-19 vaccine. TCRdb keeps only in-frame clones here, not all; method: immunoSEQ multiplex PCR. The sample carries fewer than 200,000 clones, 85% to 90% recorded once. This specimen consisted of peripheral blood, obtained on day 0 of AZD1222 vaccination. These receptors were taken from an adult in good health.

V and J are TRBV12-3 or TRBV12-4 and TRBJ1-6; D might be TRBD1 (5 bases). The CDR3 contains 12 residues. V shed 3 bases and J shed 16 bases, with 13 bases lying between them. This CDR3 reads CASSFFDSPLHF. The CDR3 DNA reads TGTGCCAGCAGTTTCTTTGACAGTCCGCTCCACTTT.

V usage is TRBV14 and J usage is TRBJ2-2; 7 nucleotides line up with TRBD1. CDR1 and CDR2 (germline): SGHDN, FVKESK. J gave up 3 bases and V 5 bases, and 9 bases lay outside the gene matches. The CDR3 totals 16 residues. Here the CDR3 reads CASSYLTGFDTGELFF. The CDR3 DNA is TGTGCCAGCAGCTATCTGACAGGGTTCGACACCGGGGAGCTGTTTTTT.

The V and J genes are TRBV30 and TRBJ2-2; no clear D gene. Trimming cost V 4 bases and J 0 bases, with 9 bases left between them. The CDR3 length is 14 residues. Germline V CDR1 and CDR2: GTSNPN, SVGIG (reference sequence). The CDR3 region has the DNA TGTGCCTGGAAATCGATGGCGAACACCGGGGAGCTGTTTTTT. It encodes CAWKSMANTGELFF.

Worth noting for this clone: Other DNA sequences in this sample translate to the same CDR3. This chain connects TRBV28 to TRBJ2-7, with TRBD1 matching 7 bases. In germline, CDR1 is MDHEN, CDR2 SYDVKM. V trimming: 5 bases; J trimming: 0 bases; junction bases outside the gene matches: 4. The CDR3 sequence is 14 residues long. The CDR3 protein is CASSPGGSSYEQYF. CDR3 DNA sequence: TGTGCCAGCAGTCCAGGGGGAAGCTCCTACGAGCAGTACTTC.

V is TRBV28 and J is TRBJ1-2; 7 nucleotides line up with TRBD1. The CDR3 covers 13 residues. With 10 bases clipped from V and 0 bases from J, the junction kept 5 bases outside the gene matches. Germline V lookup: CDR1 MDHEN, CDR2 SYDVKM. The CDR3 loop reads CATHRGANYGYTF. CDR3 DNA: TGTGCCACCCACAGGGGTGCTAACTATGGCTACACCTTC.

This chain joins TRBV5-1 and TRBJ2-6; D remains unclear. The CDR3 is made up of 16 amino acids. Deletions cut 3 bases from V and 2 bases from J, with 12 bases between. Per germline, CDR1 SGHRS and CDR2 YFSETQ. The CDR3 bases are TGCGCCAGCAGCTCCGGACGGATTACTGGGGCCAACGTCCTGACTTTC. Translating gives CASSSGRITGANVLTF. Together with reference TRBV5-1 and TRBJ2-6, the CDR3 gives the full variable domain: KAGVTQTPRYLIKTRGQQVTLSCSPISGHRSVSWYQQTPGQGLQFLFEYFSETQRNKGNFPGRFSGRQFSNSRSEMNVSTLELGDSALYLCASSSGRITGANVLTFGAGSRLTVL.

The gene calls are TRBV11-2 and TRBJ2-7; 7 bases agree with TRBD1. Germline values: CDR1 SGHAT, CDR2 FQNNGV. This CDR3 is built from 14 residues. V trimming: 7 bases; J trimming: 0 bases; junction bases outside the gene matches: 6. CDR3 in amino acids: CASKGGHSSYEQYF. The CDR3 nucleotides are TGTGCCAGCAAAGGGGGCCATAGCTCCTACGAGCAGTACTTC.

This clone was recorded once. V usage is TRBV7-2 and J usage is TRBJ2-4, with D possibly being TRBD2 (5 bases). The germline V gene encodes CDR1 SGHTA and CDR2 FQGNSA. The CDR3 totals 14 residues. V was shortened by 2 bases and J by 8 bases, with 13 bases between the two germline ends. The CDR3 region has the DNA TGTGCCAGCAGCTTAACCCGAGCGGATGACATTCAGTACTTC. As protein: CASSLTRADDIQYF.

This clone is a singleton in its sample. The chain uses TRBV7-8 and TRBJ2-7; tentative D call: TRBD2 (7 bases). The CDR3 is 16 residues long. V was trimmed by 4 bases and J by 5 bases, leaving 21 bases between them. CDR1 and CDR2 from the germline V gene are SGHVS and FQNEAQ. CDR3 protein: CASSSTKGGYTDEQYF. For the CDR3, the DNA is TGTGCCAGCAGCTCGACAAAGGGGGGGTATACTGACGAGCAGTACTTC.

The V gene is TRBV30, the J gene TRBJ1-5; tentative D call: TRBD1 (5 bases). In germline, CDR1 is GTSNPN, CDR2 SVGIG (reference sequence). This CDR3 has 13 residues. The ends were cut back, 0 bases at V and 2 bases at J, with 5 bases in the middle. CDR3 protein: CAWSVQGNQPQHF. CDR3 bases: TGTGCCTGGAGTGTACAGGGCAATCAGCCCCAGCATTTT.

This CDR3 is CASSLGVGGFYGYTF. CDR3 nucleotides: TGTGCCAGCAGTTTAGGGGTAGGGGGCTTCTATGGCTACACCTTC. The J gene is TRBJ1-2, the V gene TRBV28, with TRBD1 matching over 7 bases. V was clipped by 2 bases and J by 4 bases; unmatched bases: 7. Per germline, CDR1 MDHEN and CDR2 SYDVKM. The length of the CDR3 is 15 residues.

This clone was observed a single time. V usage is TRBV11-3 and J usage is TRBJ2-1; TRBD1 agrees at 7 bases. This CDR3 is built from 13 residues. Germline CDR1 SGHNT, CDR2 YENEEA. Losses at the gene ends were 0 bases for V and 13 bases for J; bases not matched to a gene: 6. The CDR3 spells CASSLDKGQSQFF. The CDR3 DNA sequence: TGTGCCAGCAGCTTAGATAAGGGACAGAGCCAGTTCTTC.

The chain joins TRBV7-3 to TRBJ2-1, with 10 bases that match TRBD2. Germline CDR1 SGHTA, CDR2 FQGTGA. Trimming at V came to 4 bases and at J to 7 bases, leaving 7 bases not matched to a gene. CDR3 length: 15 amino acids. CDR3 sequence: CASSSSSGSTNEQFF. The CDR3 DNA reads as TGTGCCAGCAGCTCTTCTAGCGGGAGTACGAATGAGCAGTTCTTC.

The V gene is TRBV5-1, the J gene TRBJ2-1, with D maybe TRBD2 (5 bases). Trimming took off 0 bases at V and 0 bases at J, with 10 bases between the two ends. CDR3 length equals 16 residues. The germline V gene has CDR1 SGHRS and CDR2 YFSETQ. The DNA for the CDR3 is TGCGCCAGCAGCTTGGGGACTCTGAGCTCCTACAATGAGCAGTTCTTC. Protein sequence: CASSLGTLSSYNEQFF. Variable domain in full (rest from reference TRBV5-1 and TRBJ2-1): KAGVTQTPRYLIKTRGQQVTLSCSPISGHRSVSWYQQTPGQGLQFLFEYFSETQRNKGNFPGRFSGRQFSNSRSEMNVSTLELGDSALYLCASSLGTLSSYNEQFFGPGTRLTVL.

The rearrangement links TRBV11-2 to TRBJ2-7; D might be TRBD1 or TRBD2, each matching 7 bases. The CDR3 extends over 12 amino acids. With 5 bases removed from V and 6 bases from J, the gap between germline ends came to 11 bases. CDR1 is SGHAT and CDR2 is FQNNGV in the germline V gene. In nucleotides, the CDR3 is TGTGCCAGCAGCGACAGGGAGGGCGAGCAGTACTTC. Translating gives CASSDREGEQYF.

The rearrangement joins TRBV19 to TRBJ2-1; TRBD2 is a possible D gene (6 bases). CDR3 length: 18 residues. Trimming shortened V by 3 bases and J by 7 bases, and 25 bases separated the two germline ends. CDR1 and CDR2 (germline): LNHDA, SQIVND (reference sequence). The CDR3 sequence is CASSIRVRGRWSGNEQFF. Here the CDR3 DNA reads TGTGCCAGTAGTATCCGGGTCCGTGGGAGGTGGAGTGGGAATGAGCAGTTCTTC. The whole variable domain, remainder taken from reference TRBV19 and TRBJ2-1, is DGGITQSPKYLFRKEGQNVTLSCEQNLNHDAMYWYRQDPGQGLRLIYYSQIVNDFQKGDIAEGYSVSREKKESFPLTVTSAQKNPTAFYLCASSIRVRGRWSGNEQFFGPGTRLTVL.